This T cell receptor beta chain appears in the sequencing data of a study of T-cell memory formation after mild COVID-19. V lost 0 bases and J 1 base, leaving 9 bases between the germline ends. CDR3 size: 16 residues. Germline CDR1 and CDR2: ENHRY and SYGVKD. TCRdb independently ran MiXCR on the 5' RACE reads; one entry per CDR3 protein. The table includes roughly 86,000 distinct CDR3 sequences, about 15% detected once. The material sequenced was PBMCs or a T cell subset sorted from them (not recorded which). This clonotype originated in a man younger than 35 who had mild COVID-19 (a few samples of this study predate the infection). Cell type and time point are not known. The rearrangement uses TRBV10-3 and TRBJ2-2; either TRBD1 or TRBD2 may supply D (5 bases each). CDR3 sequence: CAISESGTKNTGELFF. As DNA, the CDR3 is TGTGCCATCAGTGAGTCCGGGACCAAGAACACCGGGGAGCTGTTTTTT.